A single sample gave rise to the 17 T cell receptor beta chains below, sequenced in a study of shared clonotypes between healthy human individuals. Profiled with immunoSEQ multiplex PCR; TCRdb holds only in-frame clones, not every one. In the table there are a few million clones, 80% to 95% of which are singletons. Sequencing input: naive CD4+ T cells from PBMCs. The subset here: CD45RA+ positively selected. These receptors all stem from a man in his late teens or twenties in good health. Some clones in this sample may be carry-over from other donors' samples.

The chain joins TRBV9 to TRBJ1-1; possible D gene TRBD1, 5 bases. This CDR3 is built from 18 residues. Between the trimmed V and J ends, which lost 0 bases and 0 bases, there was a span of 18 bases. Per germline, CDR1 SGDLS and CDR2 YYNGEE. DNA for the CDR3: TGTGCCAGCAGCGTAGACCCGGAGAAAGGGGTAATGAACACTGAAGCTTTCTTT. Translation gives CASSVDPEKGVMNTEAFF.

The chain joins TRBV5-1 to TRBJ2-1; TRBD1 matches 8 bases. The CDR3 sequence is 14 residues long. After removal of 3 bases from V and 7 bases from J, the junction contained 6 bases not matched to a gene. Germline CDR1 is SGHRS and CDR2 is YFSETQ. DNA for the CDR3: TGCGCCAGCAGCTACGGGACAGGTGAAAATGAGCAGTTCTTC. It encodes CASSYGTGENEQFF.

CDR3 DNA: TGTGCCAGCAAGTTCGAGACTAGCGGGATAAATGAGCAGTTCTTC. It translates to CASKFETSGINEQFF. The chain has TRBV2 and TRBJ2-1, with TRBD2 identical over 11 bases. After removal of 7 bases from V and 7 bases from J, the junction contained 9 bases not matched to a gene. This CDR3 contains 15 residues. Per germline, CDR1 SNHLY and CDR2 FYNNEI.

CDR3 in DNA: TGCGCCAGCAGCGGACTAGCGGGAGCCCCTGGGTCCTACAATGAGCAGTTCTTC. Translated, it gives CASSGLAGAPGSYNEQFF. The genes are TRBV10-1 and TRBJ2-1; 13 positions match TRBD2. This CDR3 has 18 residues. The V gene's germline CDR1 is WNHNN and CDR2 SYGVQD (reference sequence). The V and J ends lost 6 bases and 1 base, in that order; junction bases with no gene match: 9.

The rearrangement uses TRBV2 and TRBJ2-7; 7 bases fit TRBD2. V shed 6 bases and J 0 bases; nucleotides not matched to a gene: 11. The CDR3 is 16 residues long. Germline assignment: CDR1 SNHLY and CDR2 FYNNEI. CDR3 protein: CASRSPGTIRSYEQYF. In DNA form, the CDR3 reads TGTGCCAGCAGATCTCCCGGGACTATTCGCTCCTACGAGCAGTACTTC.

V gene TRBV27 combines with J gene TRBJ1-2; weak D call: TRBD1 (6 bases). The germline V gene has CDR1 MNHEY and CDR2 SMNVEV (reference sequence). Trimming shortened V by 6 bases and J by 5 bases, and 16 bases separated the two germline ends. CDR3 length equals 14 residues. The CDR3 sequence: CASSPGVPSYGYTF. The CDR3 nucleotides are TGTGCCAGCAGCCCAGGGGTTCCTTCATATGGCTACACCTTC.

The CDR3 DNA reads TGTGCCAGCAGCCGGGACGCTAACTATGGCTACACCTTC. Residues: CASSRDANYGYTF. The chain is built from TRBV7-6 and TRBJ1-2; maybe TRBD1 (5 bases). V was cut by 5 bases and J by 0 bases, with 7 bases left in between. Germline values: CDR1 SGHVS, CDR2 FNYEAQ. This CDR3 is 13 amino acids long.

V gene TRBV30 combines with J gene TRBJ2-1; TRBD2 matches at 9 bases. With 0 bases clipped from V and 7 bases from J, the junction kept 16 bases outside the gene matches. Germline CDR1 reads GTSNPN; CDR2 reads SVGIG (reference sequence). CDR3 length: 18 amino acids. The chain's CDR3 is CAWSVPLRVSGGGNEQFF. Written as DNA, the CDR3 is TGTGCCTGGAGTGTACCGCTCAGGGTTAGCGGGGGAGGAAATGAGCAGTTCTTC.

The rearrangement joins TRBV7-9 to TRBJ2-7; 8 bases map to TRBD1. CDR3 length equals 14 residues. The germline CDR1 and CDR2 sequences are SEHNR and FQNEAQ (reference sequence). Trimming took 6 bases from V and 2 from J; bases not matched to a gene: 6. In DNA form, the CDR3 reads TGTGCCAGCAGTGAGGACAGGGCCGCCTACGAGCAGTACTTC. Translation: CASSEDRAAYEQYF. Looking up the rest from reference TRBV7-9 and TRBJ2-7 gives the full variable domain: DTGVSQNPRHKITKRGQNVTFRCDPISEHNRLYWYRQTLGQGPEFLTYFQNEAQLEKSRLLSDRFSAERPKGSFSTLEIQRTEQGDSAMYLCASSEDRAAYEQYFGPGTRLTVT.

V usage is TRBV28 and J usage is TRBJ2-1; D is possibly TRBD2 (6 bases). The germline CDR1 and CDR2 sequences are MDHEN and SYDVKM. V was clipped by 7 bases and J by 1 base, with 14 bases between them. The CDR3 has 15 residues. The CDR3 protein is CASITAGRSYNEQFF. As DNA, the CDR3 is TGTGCCAGCATAACCGCGGGACGATCCTACAATGAGCAGTTCTTC.

The rearrangement links TRBV18 to TRBJ2-7, with 8 bases identical to TRBD1. Trimming at V came to 4 bases and at J to 4 bases, leaving 6 bases not matched to a gene. The CDR3 is 14 amino acids. CDR1 is KGHSH, CDR2 LQKENI, per germline. CDR3 DNA sequence: TGTGCCAGCTCACAGACAGGGGAGTCTTACGAGCAGTACTTC. It translates to CASSQTGESYEQYF.

This chain uses TRBV27 with TRBJ1-5, with D unresolved. Germline CDR1 reads MNHEY; CDR2 reads SMNVEV (reference sequence). The length of the CDR3 is 13 residues. V dropped 5 bases and J dropped 6 bases, with 11 bases sitting between them. The CDR3 spells CASSRELAQPQHF. CDR3 nucleotide sequence: TGTGCCAGCAGTCGGGAACTAGCTCAGCCCCAGCATTTT.

The rearrangement joins TRBV5-1 to TRBJ1-5; TRBD1 aligns across 12 bases. V lost 4 bases and J lost 6; bases outside the gene matches: 8. CDR1 SGHRS and CDR2 YFSETQ come from the germline V gene. This CDR3 is built from 16 residues. In nucleotides, the CDR3 is TGCGCCAGCAGCCCGACCGGGACAGGGGGCACTCAGCCCCAGCATTTT. Translating it yields CASSPTGTGGTQPQHF.

V usage is TRBV5-1 and J usage is TRBJ1-1, with 7 bases aligning to TRBD1. V dropped 2 bases and J dropped 3; count of bases not matched to a gene: 16. The germline V gene encodes CDR1 SGHRS and CDR2 YFSETQ. This CDR3 region has 18 residues. For the CDR3, the DNA is TGCGCCAGCAGCTTATGGGGTCGAGGGGGCGGTCATGACACTGAAGCTTTCTTT. This translates into CASSLWGRGGGHDTEAFF.

This clone has just one count. The chain uses TRBV11-2 and TRBJ1-2; unclear D gene. Trimming took 6 bases from V and 7 from J, leaving 9 bases between them. CDR1 SGHAT and CDR2 FQNNGV come from the germline V gene. This CDR3 spans 11 amino acids. The CDR3 sequence: CASRAVLGYTF. CDR3 nucleotides: TGTGCCAGCAGAGCGGTCCTTGGCTACACCTTC.

This clone was counted a single time. The V call is TRBV11-2, the J call TRBJ2-1, with 9 nucleotides matching TRBD2. This CDR3 contains 16 residues. V gave up 6 bases and J gave up 5 bases; unmatched junction bases: 11. Germline V CDR1 and CDR2: SGHAT, FQNNGV. CDR3 region: CASRYLVASGNNEQFF. The CDR3 coding sequence is TGTGCCAGCAGGTATTTGGTGGCTAGCGGGAACAATGAGCAGTTCTTC.

The chain uses TRBV19 and TRBJ2-2; D is uncertain. Trimming removed 7 bases at V and 5 bases at J, with 11 bases between. Germline CDR1 reads LNHDA; CDR2 reads SQIVND (reference sequence). CDR3 length: 13 amino acids. As DNA, the CDR3 is TGTGCCAGTAATGTCCGGGCAACCGGGGAGCTGTTTTTT. Encoded protein: CASNVRATGELFF.